The T cell receptor (beta chain) described here comes from a study of blood T cell repertoires in COVID-19. About the study: Samples representing acute and convalescent COVID-19 were sourced from the United States, Italy and Spain. Nucleic acid was either cDNA or gDNA, and it came from T cells, B-cell-depleted T cells, or PBMCs.

Per the authors' pipeline: Reference gene primers were amplified, and this amplification served to estimate nucleated cell counts. Sequencing used immunoSEQ multiplex PCR; TCRdb keeps in-frame clones, though not all of them. V, J and clone size derive from that table, while D and trimming were established from the DNA sequence. The table shows fewer than 85,000 clones, with 90% to 95% occurring only once. The sequenced sample consisted of peripheral blood. This receptor was identified in a human donor in a cohort sampled during active COVID-19.

DNA of the CDR3: TGTGCCACCTCTAACTCCCCCGGGTACGAGCAGTACTTC. Residues: CATSNSPGYEQYF. This rearrangement joins TRBV19 to TRBJ2-7; D not resolved. Deletions cut 10 bases from V and 4 bases from J, with 17 bases between. Germline loops: CDR1 LNHDA, CDR2 SQIVND (reference sequence). The CDR3 sequence is 13 residues long.